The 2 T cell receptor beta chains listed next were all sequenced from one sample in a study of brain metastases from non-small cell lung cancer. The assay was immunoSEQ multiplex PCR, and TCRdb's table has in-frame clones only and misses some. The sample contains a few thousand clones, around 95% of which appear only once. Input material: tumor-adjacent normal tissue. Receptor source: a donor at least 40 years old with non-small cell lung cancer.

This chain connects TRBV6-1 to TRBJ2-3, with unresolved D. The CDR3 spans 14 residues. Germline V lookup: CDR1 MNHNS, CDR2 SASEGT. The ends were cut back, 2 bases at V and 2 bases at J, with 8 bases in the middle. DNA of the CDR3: TGTGCCAGCAGTGAACAGGCGGACACAGATACGCAGTATTTT. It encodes CASSEQADTDTQYF.

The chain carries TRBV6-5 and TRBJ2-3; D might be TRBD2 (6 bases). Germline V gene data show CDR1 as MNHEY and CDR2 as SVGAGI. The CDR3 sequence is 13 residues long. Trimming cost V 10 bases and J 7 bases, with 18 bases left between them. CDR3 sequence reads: CAILVWEAHTQYF. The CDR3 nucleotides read TGTGCCATACTTGTATGGGAGGCGCATACGCAGTATTTT.